This passage covers 23 T cell receptor beta chains from one sample sequenced in a study of human T cells and chemical hapten exposure. MiXCR was run by TCRdb on the RACE reads, yielding one entry per CDR3 protein. This repertoire shows under 110,000 distinct CDR3 sequences, about 12% found once; its top ten account for around 1.5%. Indicated time point: pre-sensitization, week 0. Specified treatment: therapeutic diphenylcyclopropenone sensitization with weekly scalp DPC. Sequencing used whole blood, obtained in connection with sensitization to the hapten diphenylcyclopropenone (DPC). These receptors came from a woman in her fifties or sixties with alopecia areata. Some clones in this sample may be carry-over from other donors' samples.

The chain links TRBV5-1 to TRBJ2-7; D unresolved. V was clipped by 7 bases and J by 6 bases, with 23 bases between them. This CDR3 has 15 residues. Germline V gene sequence: CDR1 SGHRS, CDR2 YFSETQ. This CDR3 is CASYTDRPSSGEQYF. The CDR3 DNA is TGCGCCAGCTACACGGATAGACCTTCTTCGGGCGAGCAGTACTTC.

This clonotype was detected a few times. J is TRBJ2-5 and V is TRBV7-2; D uncertain. Germline values: CDR1 SGHTA, CDR2 FQGNSA. V lost 5 bases, J lost 4 bases, and 14 bases lay in between. The length of the CDR3 is 14 residues. The CDR3 bases are TGTGCCAGCAGCCACTTCGGGCCCGGAGAGACCCAGTACTTC. Protein: CASSHFGPGETQYF. The variable domain in full, completed from reference TRBV7-2 and TRBJ2-5, reads GAGVSQSPSNKVTEKGKDVELRCDPISGHTALYWYRQSLGQGLEFLIYFQGNSAPDKSGLPSDRFSAERTGGSVSTLTIQRTQQEDSAVYLCASSHFGPGETQYFGPGTRLLVL.

V is TRBV10-3 and J is TRBJ1-2; 7 positions agree with TRBD1. Looked up from germline, CDR1 is ENHRY and CDR2 is SYGVKD. Losses at the gene ends were 8 bases for V and 7 bases for J; bases not matched to a gene: 10. The CDR3 is made up of 13 amino acids. The CDR3 region has the DNA TGTGCCATCCGGGGGACAGCGGACGGTGGCTACACCTTC. It translates to CAIRGTADGGYTF.

This chain connects TRBV28 to TRBJ2-7; D might be TRBD1 or TRBD2, each matching 5 bases. This CDR3 is built from 14 residues. V dropped 9 bases and J dropped 4 bases, with 19 bases sitting between them. The germline CDR1 and CDR2 sequences are MDHEN and SYDVKM. The CDR3 bases are TGTGCCAGTTCGAACCCGGGACGGGAATACGAGCAGTACTTC. Translated: CASSNPGREYEQYF. Drawing the rest from reference TRBV28 and TRBJ2-7, the complete variable domain is DVKVTQSSRYLVKRTGEKVFLECVQDMDHENMFWYRQDPGLGLRLIYFSYDVKMKEKGDIPEGYSVSREKKERFSLILESASTNQTSMYLCASSNPGREYEQYFGPGTRLTVT.

The rearrangement uses TRBV5-1 and TRBJ2-1; 9 bases align to TRBD2. The CDR3 totals 16 residues. Germline trimming cut 3 bases from V and 2 bases from J; bases unmatched to any gene: 6. Per the germline V gene, CDR1 is SGHRS and CDR2 is YFSETQ. CDR3 DNA: TGCGCCAGCAGCTGGGAACCTAGCGGGACCTACAATGAGCAGTTCTTC. Translated: CASSWEPSGTYNEQFF.

V gene TRBV28 combines with J gene TRBJ1-5; 9 bases fit TRBD1. The germline CDR1 and CDR2 sequences are MDHEN and SYDVKM. The CDR3 runs to 14 residues. J was trimmed by 7 bases and V by 3 bases; bases with no gene match: 4. The CDR3 spells CASSFGTGNQPQHF. The CDR3 DNA reads TGTGCCAGCAGTTTTGGGACAGGGAACCAGCCCCAGCATTTT.

This clonotype was recorded at least ten times. The V gene is TRBV4-1, the J gene TRBJ2-7, with a weak D call TRBD1 (7 bases). Germline V gene data show CDR1 as MGHRA and CDR2 as YSYEKL. V lost 3 bases to trimming and J lost 3 bases, with 18 bases between them. The CDR3 has 16 amino acids. This chain's CDR3 is CASSQEGAGQNYEQYF. The CDR3 bases are TGCGCCAGCAGCCAGGAGGGGGCAGGCCAGAACTACGAGCAGTACTTC.

Worth noting for this clonotype: This may arise from a read error, as a much more abundant clone is one base away. The chain carries TRBV5-1 and TRBJ2-3; no definite D call. The CDR3 loop spans 15 amino acids. Per the germline V gene, CDR1 is SGHRS and CDR2 is YFSETQ. Deletions cut 3 bases from V and 4 bases from J, with 15 bases between. The CDR3 is CASSSSGSPADTQYF. CDR3 nucleotide sequence: TGCGCCAGCAGCTCCAGTGGTAGCCCCGCAGATACGCAGTATTTT.

Details on this clonotype: An end of the junction does not agree with germline; a read error may underlie this. The rearrangement joins TRBV28 to TRBJ2-5; the D gene could be TRBD1 or TRBD2 (5 bases each). This CDR3 contains 11 residues. Germline CDR1 reads MDHEN; CDR2 reads SYDVKM. The CDR3 nucleotides read TGTGCCAGCAGTCTTCGGGGACCCATGGACTTC. It yields the protein CASSLRGPMDF.

This chain links TRBV9 with TRBJ2-5; D might be TRBD1 (5 bases). The V gene lost 0 bases and the J gene lost 6 bases, with 12 bases spanning the gap. This CDR3 contains 14 residues. Per germline, CDR1 SGDLS and CDR2 YYNGEE. The CDR3 sequence: CASSVGRARKTQYF. The CDR3 nucleotides are TGTGCCAGCAGCGTAGGCAGGGCCCGAAAGACCCAGTACTTC.

V and J are TRBV13 and TRBJ2-6; D perhaps matches TRBD1 (5 bases). The CDR3 is 17 residues long. Per the germline V gene, CDR1 is PRHDT and CDR2 is FYEKMQ (reference sequence). Trimming cost V 3 bases and J 1 base, with 13 bases left between them. CDR3: CASSFRPGLSGANVLTF. CDR3 coding DNA: TGTGCCAGCAGCTTCCGCCCAGGGTTGTCTGGGGCCAACGTCCTGACTTTC. The variable domain in full, completed from reference TRBV13 and TRBJ2-6, reads AAGVIQSPRHLIKEKRETATLKCYPIPRHDTVYWYQQGPGQDPQFLISFYEKMQSDKGSIPDRFSAQQFSDYHSELNMSSLELGDSALYFCASSFRPGLSGANVLTFGAGSRLTVL.

This clonotype was recorded at least ten times. The chain links TRBV6-5 to TRBJ1-4, with TRBD1 as a possible D gene (5 bases). The CDR3 is made up of 13 amino acids. Deletions cut 4 bases from V and 5 bases from J, with 8 bases between. Germline V lookup: CDR1 MNHEY, CDR2 SVGAGI. CDR3 DNA: TGTGCCAGCAGTTCACAGGCGAATGAAAAACTGTTTTTT. Protein product: CASSSQANEKLFF.

This clonotype was found a few times. This chain links TRBV28 with TRBJ2-2; 8 bases align to TRBD2. Germline CDR1 reads MDHEN; CDR2 reads SYDVKM. This CDR3 has 15 amino acids. With V trimmed by 3 bases and J by 4 bases, 4 bases remained unmatched. The chain's CDR3 is CASSFGLAGTGELFF. The CDR3 nucleotides are TGTGCCAGCAGTTTTGGACTAGCAGGCACCGGGGAGCTGTTTTTT. The full variable domain, completed using reference TRBV28 and TRBJ2-2, is DVKVTQSSRYLVKRTGEKVFLECVQDMDHENMFWYRQDPGLGLRLIYFSYDVKMKEKGDIPEGYSVSREKKERFSLILESASTNQTSMYLCASSFGLAGTGELFFGEGSRLTVL.

This chain joins TRBV5-4 and TRBJ1-2; 8 bases align to TRBD1. The V and J ends lost 4 bases and 8 bases, in that order; junction bases with no gene match: 19. This CDR3 has 17 amino acids. CDR1 SGHNT and CDR2 YYREEE come from the germline V gene (reference sequence). CDR3 coding DNA: TGTGCCAGCAGCCCTGCCCACGTCGGACAGGGAATGGGGGGCTACACCTTC. It is translated as CASSPAHVGQGMGGYTF.

The table lists this clonotype with a few counts. J is TRBJ2-3 and V is TRBV6-2 or TRBV6-3; a possible D gene is TRBD2 (6 bases). Trimming cost V 5 bases and J 2 bases, with 14 bases left between them. CDR1 and CDR2 (germline): MNHEY, SVGEGT. The length of the CDR3 is 15 residues. The CDR3 loop reads CASSMGEAVTDTQYF. The CDR3 DNA is TGTGCCAGCAGTATGGGGGAGGCCGTCACAGATACGCAGTATTTT.

The chain uses TRBV5-1 and TRBJ2-1; 7 bases map to TRBD2. After removal of 4 bases from V and 6 bases from J, the junction contained 13 bases not matched to a gene. Germline V gene lookup returns CDR1 SGHRS and CDR2 YFSETQ. This CDR3 has 16 amino acids. In DNA, the CDR3 is TGCGCCAGCAGCGCGGGGACTACCCGGACCCCCAATGAGCAGTTCTTC. It yields the protein CASSAGTTRTPNEQFF.

This clonotype occurred a few times. The rearrangement links TRBV11-3 to TRBJ1-1; D remains ambiguous. The CDR3 is 13 residues long. V was clipped by 0 bases and J by 12 bases, with 14 bases between them. Germline values: CDR1 SGHNT, CDR2 YENEEA. The CDR3 region is CASSLDPRGFTFF. CDR3 DNA: TGTGCCAGCAGCTTAGATCCTAGAGGTTTTACTTTCTTT.

The chain links TRBV29-1 to TRBJ2-1; 9 nucleotides match TRBD2. The ends lost 5 bases at V and 5 bases at J; junction bases unmatched: 4. CDR1 and CDR2 (germline): SQVTM, ANQGSEA. This CDR3 is 13 amino acids long. CDR3 DNA sequence: TGCAGCGTTCGCGGACTAGCGCACAATGAGCAGTTCTTC. Protein sequence: CSVRGLAHNEQFF.

This clonotype has only a few counts. Written as DNA, the CDR3 is TGTGCCAGCAGCTTGGATGGGACTTCCTACGAGCAGTACTTC. This translates into CASSLDGTSYEQYF. The gene calls are TRBV7-8 and TRBJ2-7; D is possibly TRBD2 (6 bases). Deletions cut 3 bases from V and 1 base from J, with 10 bases between. The CDR3 loop spans 14 amino acids. Germline V CDR1 and CDR2: SGHVS, FQNEAQ.

This sequence joins TRBV7-2 and TRBJ2-7, with 8 bases fitting TRBD2. Germline trimming cut 6 bases from V and 0 bases from J; bases unmatched to any gene: 4. Per germline, CDR1 SGHTA and CDR2 FQGNSA. The CDR3 length is 14 residues. DNA of the CDR3: TGTGCCAGCAGTAAGCGGGAGCGCTCCTACGAGCAGTACTTC. This codes for CASSKRERSYEQYF.

The chain carries TRBV2 and TRBJ2-7; 7 positions agree with TRBD1. The junction had 7 bases not matched to a gene; V was cut back by 2 bases and J by 6 bases. CDR3 length: 14 amino acids. Germline values: CDR1 SNHLY, CDR2 FYNNEI. CDR3 region: CASSERDSWSEQYF. The CDR3 DNA reads TGTGCCAGCAGTGAACGGGACAGCTGGTCCGAGCAGTACTTC.

This clonotype was observed a handful of times. The chain joins TRBV7-2 to TRBJ2-7; the D gene could be TRBD1 or TRBD2 (6 bases each). Germline CDR1 reads SGHTA; CDR2 reads FQGNSA. V was shortened by 5 bases and J by 2 bases, with 16 bases between the two germline ends. The CDR3 spans 15 residues. This chain's CDR3 is CASSQGLGRTYEQYF. In nucleotides, the CDR3 is TGTGCCAGCAGCCAGGGGCTCGGGAGAACCTACGAGCAGTACTTC.

This clonotype was recorded many times. This chain uses TRBV7-9 with TRBJ1-1; D is undetermined. CDR1 is SEHNR, CDR2 FQNEAQ, per germline (reference sequence). The CDR3 runs 13 residues. V gave up 5 bases and J gave up 4 bases, with 11 bases separating them. The CDR3 bases are TGTGCCAGCAGCCGCAAGGGAACCACTGAAGCTTTCTTT. Translating it yields CASSRKGTTEAFF.